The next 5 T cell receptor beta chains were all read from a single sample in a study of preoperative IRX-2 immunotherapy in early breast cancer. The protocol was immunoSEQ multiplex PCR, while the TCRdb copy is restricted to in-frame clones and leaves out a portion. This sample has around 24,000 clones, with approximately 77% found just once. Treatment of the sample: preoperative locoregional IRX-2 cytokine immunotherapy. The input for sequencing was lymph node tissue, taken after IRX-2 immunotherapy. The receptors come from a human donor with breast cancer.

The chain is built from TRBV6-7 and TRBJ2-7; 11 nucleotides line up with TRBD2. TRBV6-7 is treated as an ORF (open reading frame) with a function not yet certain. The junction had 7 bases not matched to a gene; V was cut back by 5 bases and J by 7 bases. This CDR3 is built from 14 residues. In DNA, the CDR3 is TGTGCCAGCAGTCCACTAGCGGGAGCGGGGGAGCAGTACTTC. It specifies CASSPLAGAGEQYF.

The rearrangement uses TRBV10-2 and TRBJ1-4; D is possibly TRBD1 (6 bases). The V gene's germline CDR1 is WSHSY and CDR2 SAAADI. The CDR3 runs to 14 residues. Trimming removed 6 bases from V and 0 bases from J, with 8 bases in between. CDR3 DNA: TGCGCCAGCAGAACAGGGACAACTAATGAAAAACTGTTTTTT. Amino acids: CASRTGTTNEKLFF.

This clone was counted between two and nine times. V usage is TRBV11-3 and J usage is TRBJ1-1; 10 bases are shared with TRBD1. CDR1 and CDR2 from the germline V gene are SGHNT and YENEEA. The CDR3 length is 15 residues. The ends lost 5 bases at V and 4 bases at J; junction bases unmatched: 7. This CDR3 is CASSPWTGGSTEAFF. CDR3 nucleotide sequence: TGTGCCAGCAGCCCGTGGACAGGGGGAAGCACTGAAGCTTTCTTT.

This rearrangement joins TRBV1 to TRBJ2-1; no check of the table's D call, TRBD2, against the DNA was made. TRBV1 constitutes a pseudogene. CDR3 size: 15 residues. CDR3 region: CASSQGGVGLNEQFF. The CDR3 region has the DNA TGCGCCAGCAGCCAGGGAGGGGTAGGTCTCAATGAGCAGTTCTTC.

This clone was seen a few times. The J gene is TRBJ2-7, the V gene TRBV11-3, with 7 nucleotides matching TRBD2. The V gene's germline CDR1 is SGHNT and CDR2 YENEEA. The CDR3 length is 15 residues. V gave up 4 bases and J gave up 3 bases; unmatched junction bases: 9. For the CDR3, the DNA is TGTGCCAGCAGCTCAGGGAGGGGCAGGAGCTACGAGCAGTACTTC. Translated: CASSSGRGRSYEQYF.